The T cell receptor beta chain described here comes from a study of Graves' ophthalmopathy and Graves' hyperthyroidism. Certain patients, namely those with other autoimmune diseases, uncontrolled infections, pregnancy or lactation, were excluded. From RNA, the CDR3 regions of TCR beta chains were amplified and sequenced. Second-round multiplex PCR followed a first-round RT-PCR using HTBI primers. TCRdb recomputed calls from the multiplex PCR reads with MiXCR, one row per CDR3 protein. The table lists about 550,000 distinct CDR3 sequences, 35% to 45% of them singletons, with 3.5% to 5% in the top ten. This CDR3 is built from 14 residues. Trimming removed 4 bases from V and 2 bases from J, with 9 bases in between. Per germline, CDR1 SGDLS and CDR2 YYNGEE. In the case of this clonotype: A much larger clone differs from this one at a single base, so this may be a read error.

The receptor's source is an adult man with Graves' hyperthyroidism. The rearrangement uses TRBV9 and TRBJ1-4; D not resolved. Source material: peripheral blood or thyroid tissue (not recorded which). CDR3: CASSYGFTNEKLFF. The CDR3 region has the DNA TGTGCCAGCAGCTACGGGTTCACTAATGAAAAACTGTTTTTT. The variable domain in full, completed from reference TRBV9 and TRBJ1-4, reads DSGVTQTPKHLITATGQRVTLRCSPRSGDLSVYWYQQSLDQGLQFLIQYYNGEERAKGNILERFSAQQFPDLHSELNLSSLELGDSALYFCASSYGFTNEKLFFGSGTQLSVL.